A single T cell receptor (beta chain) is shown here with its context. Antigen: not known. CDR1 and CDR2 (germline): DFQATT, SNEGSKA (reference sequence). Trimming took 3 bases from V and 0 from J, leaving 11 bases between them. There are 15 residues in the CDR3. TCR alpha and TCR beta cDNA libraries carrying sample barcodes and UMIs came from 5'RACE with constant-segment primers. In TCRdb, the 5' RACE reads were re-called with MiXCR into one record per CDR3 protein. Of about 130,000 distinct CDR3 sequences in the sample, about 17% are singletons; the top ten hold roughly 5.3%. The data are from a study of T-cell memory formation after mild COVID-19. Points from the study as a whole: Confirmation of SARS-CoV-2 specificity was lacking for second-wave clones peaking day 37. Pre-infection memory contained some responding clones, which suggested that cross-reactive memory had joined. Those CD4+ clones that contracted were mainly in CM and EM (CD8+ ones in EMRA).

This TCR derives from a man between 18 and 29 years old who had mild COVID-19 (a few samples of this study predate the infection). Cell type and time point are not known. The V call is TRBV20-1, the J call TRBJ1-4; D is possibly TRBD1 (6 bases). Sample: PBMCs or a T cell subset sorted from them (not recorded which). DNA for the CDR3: TGCAGTGCTAGTAGGGGGAGCGCAACTAATGAAAAACTGTTTTTT. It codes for CSASRGSATNEKLFF.